The next 21 T cell receptor beta chains were all read from a single sample in a study of cytomegalovirus exposure and HLA in healthy donors. Repertoires were generated with immunoSEQ multiplex PCR, while TCRdb's copy carries only in-frame clones and drops some. Of about 140,000 clones listed, approximately 87% are singletons. The sample consisted of PBMCs. These TCRs come from a man younger than 35 in good health and CMV-seronegative.

The chain has TRBV29-1 and TRBJ2-1; 13 positions match TRBD2. Germline-derived CDR1 and CDR2 are SQVTM and ANQGSEA. V shed 4 bases and J 2 bases; nucleotides not matched to a gene: 5. CDR3 size: 16 residues. CDR3 sequence reads: CSVGPGTSGTYNEQFF. The CDR3 DNA reads as TGCAGCGTTGGACCCGGGACTAGCGGGACCTACAATGAGCAGTTCTTC.

This clone was observed a single time. The V call is TRBV11-2, the J call TRBJ1-1; no definite D call. V lost 0 bases to trimming and J lost 2 bases, with 4 bases between them. This CDR3 has 13 residues. The germline V gene encodes CDR1 SGHAT and CDR2 FQNNGV. This CDR3 reads CASSLDRNTEAFF. The CDR3, as DNA: TGTGCCAGCAGCTTAGACAGAAACACTGAAGCTTTCTTT.

V gene TRBV6-5 combines with J gene TRBJ2-1; TRBD2 is a possible D gene (5 bases). Germline V gene sequence: CDR1 MNHEY, CDR2 SVGAGI. CDR3 length: 13 residues. V lost 6 bases, J lost 9 bases, and 15 bases lay in between. Here the CDR3 DNA reads TGTGCCAGCAGCCAGGCGTCGGGGAGTGAGCAGTTCTTC. It codes for CASSQASGSEQFF.

The rearrangement links TRBV9 to TRBJ2-3, with 7 bases that match TRBD2. The germline CDR1 and CDR2 sequences are SGDLS and YYNGEE. V lost 1 base to trimming and J lost 2 bases; unmatched junction nucleotides: 4. The CDR3 is 15 amino acids. The CDR3 DNA sequence: TGTGCCAGCAGCGTACGCGGGGGAGACACAGATACGCAGTATTTT. Protein sequence: CASSVRGGDTDTQYF.

The CDR3 region is CASSEAGSYEQYF. DNA for the CDR3: TGTGCCAGCAGTGAGGCAGGGTCCTACGAGCAGTACTTC. The V and J genes are TRBV6-4 and TRBJ2-7; maybe TRBD1 (5 bases). Germline-derived CDR1 and CDR2 are MRHNA and SNTAGT. The ends were cut back, 3 bases at V and 1 base at J, with 7 bases in the middle. The CDR3 contains 13 residues.

The J gene is TRBJ1-2, the V gene TRBV5-5, with TRBD1 as a possible D gene (6 bases). CDR1 is SGHKS and CDR2 is YYEKEE in the germline V gene (reference sequence). V gave up 2 bases and J gave up 4 bases, with 15 bases separating them. The CDR3 has 15 residues. The CDR3 is CASSFLQGHPYGYTF. Written as DNA, the CDR3 is TGTGCCAGCAGCTTTCTCCAGGGACACCCCTATGGCTACACCTTC.

Remarks on this clone: This specimen includes other DNA sequences encoding the same CDR3. For the CDR3, the DNA is TGTGCCAGCAGTTCACAGGGGTCCTACGAGCAGTACTTC. It codes for CASSSQGSYEQYF. J is TRBJ2-7 and V is TRBV6-5; 7 bases line up with TRBD1. V was pared by 4 bases and J by 1 base, with 1 base of the junction left unmatched. Germline loops: CDR1 MNHEY, CDR2 SVGAGI. This CDR3 region has 13 residues.

This sequence joins TRBV25-1 and TRBJ2-1; 7 bases align to TRBD2. The CDR3 runs to 15 residues. J was trimmed by 4 bases and V by 3 bases; bases with no gene match: 6. Per the germline V gene, CDR1 is MGHDK and CDR2 is SYGVNS. CDR3 DNA: TGTGCCAGCAGTGAGAGTCTAGCGGATTACAATGAGCAGTTCTTC. Protein: CASSESLADYNEQFF.

This chain links TRBV19 with TRBJ1-1, with 7 bases lining up with TRBD1. CDR3 length: 14 residues. Germline V gives CDR1 LNHDA, CDR2 SQIVND (reference sequence). V was pared by 3 bases and J by 6 bases, with 7 bases of the junction left unmatched. CDR3 DNA: TGTGCCAGTAGTATGCAGGGGGTAAACGCTGAAGCTTTCTTT. It specifies CASSMQGVNAEAFF.

This clone was seen only once. V and J are TRBV21-1 and TRBJ2-1; TRBD1 is taken as the D call from the table, unchecked against the DNA. TRBV21-1 has pseudogene status. This CDR3 is 16 amino acids long. The CDR3 DNA sequence: TGTGCCAGCAGCAAAGGGCCTTCTTCCCACCCTTGGGAGCAGTTCTTC. This gives the protein CASSKGPSSHPWEQFF.

V and J are TRBV5-1 and TRBJ1-1, with D tentatively TRBD1 (6 bases). The CDR3 spans 15 residues. Trimming stripped 4 bases from V and 4 bases from J, with 17 bases between. Germline CDR1 is SGHRS and CDR2 is YFSETQ. Here the CDR3 DNA reads TGCGCCAGCAGCCCCCGAACAGGGTGGGCCACTGAAGCTTTCTTT. Encoded protein: CASSPRTGWATEAFF. Filled out from reference TRBV5-1 and TRBJ1-1, the complete variable domain reads KAGVTQTPRYLIKTRGQQVTLSCSPISGHRSVSWYQQTPGQGLQFLFEYFSETQRNKGNFPGRFSGRQFSNSRSEMNVSTLELGDSALYLCASSPRTGWATEAFFGQGTRLTVV.

The chain couples TRBV18 to TRBJ1-4, with D maybe TRBD1 (6 bases). The CDR3 runs to 15 residues. Germline-derived CDR1 and CDR2 are KGHSH and LQKENI. V was cut by 1 base and J by 8 bases, with 14 bases left in between. CDR3 sequence: CASSPQARGVEKLFF. The CDR3 DNA is TGTGCCAGCTCACCACAGGCCAGGGGTGTCGAAAAACTGTTTTTT. Full variable domain (outside the CDR3, taken from reference TRBV18 and TRBJ1-4): NAGVMQNPRHLVRRRGQEARLRCSPMKGHSHVYWYRQLPEEGLKFMVYLQKENIIDESGMPKERFSAEFPKEGPSILRIQQVVRGDSAAYFCASSPQARGVEKLFFGSGTQLSVL.

This clone was counted only a few times. The rearrangement links TRBV4-1 to TRBJ1-1; possibly TRBD1 for D (6 bases). The germline CDR1 and CDR2 sequences are MGHRA and YSYEKL. The CDR3 extends over 15 amino acids. V shed 0 bases and J shed 3 bases, with 11 bases lying between them. CDR3 in DNA: TGCGCCAGCAGCCAAGATTGGGGGCCCCACACTGAAGCTTTCTTT. It encodes CASSQDWGPHTEAFF.

This chain connects TRBV4-2 to TRBJ2-7; 9 positions agree with TRBD1. Germline V gives CDR1 LGHNA, CDR2 YNFKEQ. Losses at the gene ends were 1 base for V and 4 bases for J; bases not matched to a gene: 8. This CDR3 has 16 amino acids. The CDR3 here is CASSQVVTGGAYEQYF. CDR3 nucleotide sequence: TGTGCCAGCAGCCAAGTGGTCACAGGGGGCGCGTACGAGCAGTACTTC.

In its sample, this clone was seen once. The chain joins TRBV7-2 to TRBJ2-2, with D perhaps TRBD2 (6 bases). This CDR3 has 15 amino acids. The V end was cut by 4 bases, the J end by 6 bases, with 15 bases between. CDR1 is SGHTA, CDR2 FQGNSA, per germline. The CDR3 DNA follows: TGTGCCAGCAGCTCCATGACTAGAAATCCCGGGGAGCTGTTTTTT. Protein: CASSSMTRNPGELFF. Based on the CDR3 plus reference TRBV7-2 and TRBJ2-2, the full variable domain is GAGVSQSPSNKVTEKGKDVELRCDPISGHTALYWYRQSLGQGLEFLIYFQGNSAPDKSGLPSDRFSAERTGGSVSTLTIQRTQQEDSAVYLCASSSMTRNPGELFFGEGSRLTVL.

The table lists this clone with a count of one. The J gene is TRBJ2-5, the V gene TRBV5-4, with 9 bases that match TRBD2. The CDR3 has 15 amino acids. The trim removed 3 bases at V and 4 bases at J, leaving 7 bases unmatched. Germline values: CDR1 SGHNT, CDR2 YYREEE (reference sequence). This CDR3 is CASSSPGTSSETQYF. As DNA, the CDR3 is TGTGCCAGCAGCTCCCCCGGGACTAGCTCAGAGACCCAGTACTTC.

V usage is TRBV5-1 and J usage is TRBJ1-2, with D perhaps TRBD1 (5 bases). The CDR3 spans 17 residues. Trimming pared 1 base from V and 6 bases from J, leaving 22 bases between. Germline CDR1 is SGHRS and CDR2 is YFSETQ. DNA for the CDR3: TGCGCCAGCAGCTTGAAGGACGGATCAATCTCGGGGGATGGCTACACCTTC. This translates into CASSLKDGSISGDGYTF.

This clone was seen only once. The chain uses TRBV5-1 and TRBJ1-2; D uncertain. The CDR3 has 16 residues. The ends were cut back, 0 bases at V and 1 base at J, with 13 bases in the middle. CDR1 and CDR2 from the germline V gene are SGHRS and YFSETQ. The CDR3 loop reads CASSLVRPRVNYGYTF. CDR3 DNA: TGCGCCAGCAGCTTGGTGCGCCCCCGCGTTAACTATGGCTACACCTTC.

The rearrangement joins TRBV9 to TRBJ2-1; D unclear. The V end was cut by 3 bases, the J end by 8 bases, with 12 bases between. Germline CDR1 reads SGDLS; CDR2 reads YYNGEE. The CDR3 is 13 residues long. The DNA of the CDR3 is TGTGCCAGCAGCGACCCCCTTCGGGATGAGCAGTTCTTC. Translated: CASSDPLRDEQFF.

This clone was seen only once. The CDR3 nucleotides read TGTGCCATCGATAGATTGGACAGGGGAAATAAAGACCAAGAGACCCAGTACTTC. Its translation is CAIDRLDRGNKDQETQYF. The genes are TRBV25-1 and TRBJ2-5; 9 nucleotides line up with TRBD1. V gave up 10 bases and J gave up 0 bases; unmatched junction bases: 18. Per germline, CDR1 MGHDK and CDR2 SYGVNS. This CDR3 is 18 amino acids long.

In this sample, this clone turned up a few times. Other DNA sequences within the sample encode an identical CDR3. The rearrangement uses TRBV6-1 and TRBJ2-3, with TRBD1 matching 9 bases. Germline CDR1 MNHNS, CDR2 SASEGT. V gave up 1 base and J gave up 4 bases; unmatched junction bases: 0. This CDR3 has 14 amino acids. The CDR3 nucleotides are TGTGCCAGCAGTGAAGGACAGGGGGCAGATACGCAGTATTTT. Encoded protein: CASSEGQGADTQYF.